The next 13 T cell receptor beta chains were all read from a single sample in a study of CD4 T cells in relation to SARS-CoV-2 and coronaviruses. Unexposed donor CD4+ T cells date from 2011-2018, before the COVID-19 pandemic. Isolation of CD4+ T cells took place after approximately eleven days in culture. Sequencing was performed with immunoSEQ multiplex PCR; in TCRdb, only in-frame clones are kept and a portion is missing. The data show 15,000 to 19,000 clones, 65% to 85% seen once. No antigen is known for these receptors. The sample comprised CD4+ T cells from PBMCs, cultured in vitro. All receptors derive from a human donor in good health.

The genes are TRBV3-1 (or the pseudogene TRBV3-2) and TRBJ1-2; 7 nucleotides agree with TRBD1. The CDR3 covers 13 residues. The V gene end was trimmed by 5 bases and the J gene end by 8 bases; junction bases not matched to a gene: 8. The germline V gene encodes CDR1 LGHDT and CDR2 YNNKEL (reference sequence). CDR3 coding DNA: TGTGCCAGCAGCTTCGACAGGGCTGGAGGCTACACCTTC. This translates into CASSFDRAGGYTF.

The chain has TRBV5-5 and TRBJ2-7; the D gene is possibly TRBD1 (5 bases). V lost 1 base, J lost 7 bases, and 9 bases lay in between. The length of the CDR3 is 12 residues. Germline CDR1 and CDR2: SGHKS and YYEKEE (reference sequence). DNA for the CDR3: TGTGCCAGCAGCTTGACGGACATGGAGCAGTACTTC. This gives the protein CASSLTDMEQYF.

DNA for the CDR3: TGTGCCAGCAGCCGCAGTTCCCAAGAGTTAGCGGGGTGGTGGGCAACAGATACGCAGTATTTT. Amino acid sequence: CASSRSSQELAGWWATDTQYF. The V gene is TRBV14, the J gene TRBJ2-3; 8 bases are a match to TRBD2. V lost 4 bases, J lost 3 bases, and 24 bases stayed unmatched. The CDR3 length is 21 residues. CDR1 is SGHDN and CDR2 is FVKESK in the germline V gene. The whole variable domain, filled in from reference TRBV14 and TRBJ2-3, reads EAGVTQFPSHSVIEKGQTVTLRCDPISGHDNLYWYRRVMGKEIKFLLHFVKESKQDESGMPNNRFLAERTGGTYSTLKVQPAELEDSGVYFCASSRSSQELAGWWATDTQYFGPGTRLTVL.

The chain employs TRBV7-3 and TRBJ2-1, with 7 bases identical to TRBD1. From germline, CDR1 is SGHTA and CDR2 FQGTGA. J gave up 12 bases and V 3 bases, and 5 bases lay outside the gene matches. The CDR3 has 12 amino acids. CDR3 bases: TGTGCCAGCAGCTTCCTAGGGGGCGTGCAGTTCTTC. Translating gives CASSFLGGVQFF.

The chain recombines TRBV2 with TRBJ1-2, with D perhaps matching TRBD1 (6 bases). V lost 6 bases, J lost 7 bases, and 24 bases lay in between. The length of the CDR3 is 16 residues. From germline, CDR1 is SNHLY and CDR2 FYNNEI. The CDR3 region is CASRELDSFGRGGYTF. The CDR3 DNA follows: TGTGCCAGCAGAGAATTGGACAGTTTCGGGAGGGGTGGCTACACCTTC. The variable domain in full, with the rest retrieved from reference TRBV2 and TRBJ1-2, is EPEVTQTPSHQVTQMGQEVILRCVPISNHLYFYWYRQILGQKVEFLVSFYNNEISEKSEIFDDQFSVERPDGSNFTLKIRSTKLEDSAMYFCASRELDSFGRGGYTFGSGTRLTVV.

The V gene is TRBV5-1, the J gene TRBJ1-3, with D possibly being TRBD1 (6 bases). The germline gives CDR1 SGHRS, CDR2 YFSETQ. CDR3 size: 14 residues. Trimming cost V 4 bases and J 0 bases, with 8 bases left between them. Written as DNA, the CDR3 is TGCGCCAGCAGCCGGGACACCTCTGGAAACACCATATATTTT. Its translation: CASSRDTSGNTIYF.

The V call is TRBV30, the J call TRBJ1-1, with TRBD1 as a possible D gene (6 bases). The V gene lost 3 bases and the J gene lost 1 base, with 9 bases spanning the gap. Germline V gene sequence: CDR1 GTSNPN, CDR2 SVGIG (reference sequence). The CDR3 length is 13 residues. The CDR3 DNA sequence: TGTGCCTGGAGAGGACAGAAGAACACTGAAGCTTTCTTT. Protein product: CAWRGQKNTEAFF. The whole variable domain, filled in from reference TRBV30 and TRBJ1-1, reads SQTIHQWPATLVQPVGSPLSLECTVEGTSNPNLYWYRQAAGRGLQLLFYSVGIGQISSEVPQNLSASRPQDRQFILSSKKLLLSDSGFYLCAWRGQKNTEAFFGQGTRLTVV.

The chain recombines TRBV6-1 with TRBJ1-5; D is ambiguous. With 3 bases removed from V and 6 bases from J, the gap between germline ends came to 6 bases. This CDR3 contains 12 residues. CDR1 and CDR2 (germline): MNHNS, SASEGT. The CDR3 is CASSDLVQPQHF. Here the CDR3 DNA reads TGTGCCAGCAGTGATCTGGTTCAGCCCCAGCATTTT.

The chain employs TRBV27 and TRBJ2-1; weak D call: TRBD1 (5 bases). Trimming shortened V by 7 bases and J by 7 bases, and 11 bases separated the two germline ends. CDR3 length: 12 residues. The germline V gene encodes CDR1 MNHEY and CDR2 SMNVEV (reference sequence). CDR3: CASMDNRNEQFF. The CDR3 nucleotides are TGTGCCAGCATGGACAATCGGAATGAGCAGTTCTTC.

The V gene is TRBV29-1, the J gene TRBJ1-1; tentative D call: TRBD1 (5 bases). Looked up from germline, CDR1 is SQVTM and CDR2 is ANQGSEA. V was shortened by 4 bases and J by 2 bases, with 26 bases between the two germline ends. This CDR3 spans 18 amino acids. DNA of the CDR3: TGCAGCGTTGGTTCCTCCCCGGGGGAAGGTCGGGGCAACACTGAAGCTTTCTTT. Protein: CSVGSSPGEGRGNTEAFF.

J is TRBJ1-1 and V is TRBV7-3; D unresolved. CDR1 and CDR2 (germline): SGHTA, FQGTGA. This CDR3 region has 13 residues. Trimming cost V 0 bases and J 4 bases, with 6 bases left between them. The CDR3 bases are TGTGCCAGCAGCTTAACTACAGCCACTGAAGCTTTCTTT. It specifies CASSLTTATEAFF.

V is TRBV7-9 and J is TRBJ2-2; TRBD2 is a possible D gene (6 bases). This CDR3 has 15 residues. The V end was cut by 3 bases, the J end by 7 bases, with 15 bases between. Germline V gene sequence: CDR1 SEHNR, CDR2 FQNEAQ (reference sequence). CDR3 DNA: TGTGCCAGCAGCTTTAATCGGGAGATAAGCGGGGAGCTGTTTTTT. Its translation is CASSFNREISGELFF.

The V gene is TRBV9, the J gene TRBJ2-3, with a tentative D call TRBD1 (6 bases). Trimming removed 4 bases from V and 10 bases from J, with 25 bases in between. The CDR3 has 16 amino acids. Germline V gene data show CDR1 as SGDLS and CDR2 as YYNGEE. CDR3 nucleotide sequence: TGTGCCAGCAGCACCGATTTACAAGATACAGGGATCCCGCAGTATTTT. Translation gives CASSTDLQDTGIPQYF.